One and the same sample provided the 5 T cell receptor beta chains below, sequenced in a study of T-cell reconstitution after alpha-beta-depleted transplantation in children (dated by TCRdb to 2016 to 2018). This sample's treatment or condition label indicates: allogeneic hematopoietic cell transplantation with graft depleted of TCRalphabeta T cells and CD19 B cells. Libraries came from PCR. TCRdb lists the instrument as Illumina HiSeq 2500. Molecular barcoding was employed in the preparation of TCR libraries, with unique molecular identifiers being used to normalize TCRbeta repertoire quantification. The raw public reads went through TCRdb reprocessing: fastp at Q25, MiXCR clone calling, in-frame beta chains kept. CDR3 protein duplicates are merged, each entry listing the most common genes and DNA. Here the sample has more than 200,000 distinct CDR3 sequences; 20% to 30% occur a single time. The top ten hold roughly 2.5% of the sample.

This specimen consisted of PBMCs, obtained before TCRalphabeta/CD19-depleted stem cell transplant. These receptors all stem from a girl aged 2-10 years with Fanconi anemia, due to receive a stem cell transplant.

This clonotype came up many times. The chain is built from TRBV20-1 and TRBJ1-1; no definite D call. Germline-derived CDR1 and CDR2 are DFQATT and SNEGSKA (reference sequence). V lost 6 bases and J lost 8, with 16 bases in between. The CDR3 runs 12 residues. Here the CDR3 DNA reads TGCAGTGCGGAACCCAAGACACCAGAAGCTTTCTTT. Protein product: CSAEPKTPEAFF.

Comments on this clonotype: A clone one base away is much larger, so this may be a read error. The V and J genes are TRBV10-3 and TRBJ1-2, with D uncertain. Trimming removed 8 bases at V and 4 bases at J, with 17 bases between. Per germline, CDR1 ENHRY and CDR2 SYGVKD. This CDR3 contains 14 residues. The CDR3 region has the DNA TGTGCCATCGCATCCACAGTAGCTATCTATGGCTACACCTTC. Protein sequence: CAIASTVAIYGYTF.

The CDR3 here is CSARTGTPNTGELFF. CDR3 nucleotide sequence: TGCAGTGCTAGAACCGGGACTCCAAACACCGGGGAGCTGTTTTTT. The chain recombines TRBV20-1 with TRBJ2-2; weak D call: TRBD2 (6 bases). The V end lost 2 bases, the J end lost 2 bases, and 12 bases lay between the germline ends. The CDR3 has 15 residues. Germline V gene sequence: CDR1 DFQATT, CDR2 SNEGSKA (reference sequence).

There are a few counts of this clonotype. The chain combines TRBV5-1 with TRBJ2-7; 11 bases are a match to TRBD1. CDR3 length: 14 residues. V gave up 0 bases and J gave up 6 bases; unmatched junction bases: 2. Germline CDR1 SGHRS, CDR2 YFSETQ. Here the CDR3 reads CASSLAGQGGEQYF. The CDR3 nucleotides read TGCGCCAGCAGCTTGGCGGGACAGGGGGGCGAGCAGTACTTC. The full variable domain, in which reference TRBV5-1 and TRBJ2-7 provide the parts outside the CDR3, is KAGVTQTPRYLIKTRGQQVTLSCSPISGHRSVSWYQQTPGQGLQFLFEYFSETQRNKGNFPGRFSGRQFSNSRSEMNVSTLELGDSALYLCASSLAGQGGEQYFGPGTRLTVT.

The rearrangement joins TRBV10-2 to TRBJ2-5, with D tentatively TRBD2 (5 bases). Trimming removed 4 bases at V and 9 bases at J, with 15 bases between. CDR3 length: 13 residues. CDR1 is WSHSY and CDR2 is SAAADI in the germline V gene. The CDR3 loop is CASSAGSEQAQYF. CDR3 nucleotides: TGCGCCAGCAGTGCTGGTAGCGAGCAGGCCCAGTACTTC.